What follows describes a single T cell receptor (beta chain). Its antigen specificity is not known. No much larger clone is present one base from it, and per-base qualities are unavailable. Including cysteine and phenylalanine, the CDR3 has 15 amino acids. CDR3 DNA is the only sequence kept; it has 45 bases, read in frame from the first base. V was cut back by 5 bases and J by 8 bases, leaving a gap of 19 bases between them. As encoded in the germline V gene, CDR1 is SNHLY while CDR2 is FYNNEI. These data belong to a study of stem cell transplantation in POMP-related autoinflammatory disease (dated by TCRdb to 2020 to 2022). Context from the whole study: The study hypothesis was that defective thymoproteasomes impair MHC class I-dependent CD8+ T-cell differentiation and positive selection, which skews the TRB repertoire. Prior to transplant, the patients had CD4+ naive T-cell skewing, low CD8+ T-cell proportions, and decreased T-cell cytokine secretion. After transplant, DNA chimerism analysis showed 100% donor engraftment of neutrophils and platelets through one year. To find out how POMP deficiency affects T-cell receptor beta repertoire diversity and CDR3 characteristics, high-throughput TRB sequencing was used. Overall study results and their limits: The number of unique TRB V-J gene pairings was restricted in PRAID patients. Statistical significance for the trend toward lower diversity and increased clonality in PRAID patients was reached only for regulatory T cells. Across all analyzed T-cell subsets, PRAID patients tended toward lower TRB diversity and higher clonality.

The sample's time point label, decoded: after hematopoietic stem cell transplant. PRAID was characterized by prominent immunodeficiency alongside autoinflammation. T-cell subsets (conventional T cells, CD8+ T cells, regulatory T cells, T follicular helper cells) were sorted before TRB sequencing. Receptor amplification or capture employed the immunoSEQ multiplex PCR assay. The paper's processing steps were these. Shannon entropy, which takes clonal size distribution into account, was used to quantify repertoire diversity. The Gini-Simpson index (Simpson_1-D) served as the measure of how unequally clonotypes were distributed. The source is immuneACCESS, and TCRdb retained only in-frame sequences with V and J called. Part of the clones is not carried over; for the studies checked, unresolved V genes explain less than half of this, and the remainder is unexplained. V, J and clone size are taken as reported in that table, and D and trimming were inferred from the DNA itself. A total of tens of thousands of clones appear in this sample, approximately 91% of them only once. The ten most abundant clones make up about 0.69% of the sample.

The sequence was obtained from a human patient with POMP-related autoinflammation and immune dysregulation (PRAID). Following transplantation, part of the T cell population may be supplied by the graft donor rather than the patient. Specimen: CD4+ T cells from PBMCs, collected after stem cell transplantation. The chain employs TRBV2 and TRBJ2-1, with the D gene tentatively TRBD1 or TRBD2, based on 6 matching bases in each. The DNA sequence is as follows: TGTGCCAGCAGTAGGGGGGCGGTGGTTGGGGATGAGCAGTTCTTC. Its product reads: CASSRGAVVGDEQFF. This CDR3, with the reference TRBV2 and TRBJ2-1 proteins standing in past its ends, gives the full variable domain EPEVTQTPSHQVTQMGQEVILRCVPISNHLYFYWYRQILGQKVEFLVSFYNNEISEKSEIFDDQFSVERPDGSNFTLKIRSTKLEDSAMYFCASSRGAVVGDEQFFGPGTRLTVL.